These 27 T cell receptor beta chains were sequenced from one sample in a study of shared clonotypes between healthy human individuals. Generated by immunoSEQ multiplex PCR, the TCRdb table keeps only in-frame clones and is missing some. The table records approximately 330,000 clones, around four fifths of them present only once. The sample comprised memory CD4+ T cells sorted from blood. Subset of the sample: CD45RA-negative fraction. The receptors here all came from a man aged 25 to 40 in good health.

The rearrangement joins TRBV28 to TRBJ2-7; D possibly corresponds to TRBD1 (6 bases). CDR3 length: 12 amino acids. V dropped 7 bases and J dropped 5 bases, with 12 bases sitting between them. CDR1 is MDHEN and CDR2 is SYDVKM in the germline V gene. The DNA for the CDR3 is TGTGCCAGCAAGGACAGCCCAGACGAGCAGTACTTC. Translating gives CASKDSPDEQYF. The complete variable domain, with remaining parts taken from reference TRBV28 and TRBJ2-7, reads DVKVTQSSRYLVKRTGEKVFLECVQDMDHENMFWYRQDPGLGLRLIYFSYDVKMKEKGDIPEGYSVSREKKERFSLILESASTNQTSMYLCASKDSPDEQYFGPGTRLTVT.

This clone has more than one count but fewer than ten. The chain employs TRBV5-1 and TRBJ1-4; D not resolved. With 0 bases removed from V and 3 bases from J, the gap between germline ends came to 9 bases. CDR3 size: 15 residues. The germline CDR1 and CDR2 sequences are SGHRS and YFSETQ. The CDR3, as DNA: TGCGCCAGCAGCTTGGCCTGGGGTGCTAATGAAAAACTGTTTTTT. Translation: CASSLAWGANEKLFF.

The rearrangement joins TRBV2 to TRBJ2-3, with no clear D. CDR3 length: 14 residues. Germline CDR1 and CDR2: SNHLY and FYNNEI. V lost 5 bases and J 4 bases, leaving 13 bases between the germline ends. CDR3 nucleotide sequence: TGTGCCAGCAGTCCCTACCAAGTCCCAGATACGCAGTATTTT. Its protein product is CASSPYQVPDTQYF.

The sample holds one count of this clone. The chain employs TRBV18 and TRBJ2-5, with 9 bases aligning to TRBD2. Trimming removed 3 bases from V and 4 bases from J; junction bases left unmatched: 6. CDR1 and CDR2 (germline): KGHSH, LQKENI. The CDR3 consists of 15 residues. DNA for the CDR3: TGTGCCAGCTCACCGGGTAGCGGGAGTCGAGAGACCCAGTACTTC. Translating gives CASSPGSGSRETQYF. Supplemented by reference TRBV18 and TRBJ2-5, the full variable domain reads NAGVMQNPRHLVRRRGQEARLRCSPMKGHSHVYWYRQLPEEGLKFMVYLQKENIIDESGMPKERFSAEFPKEGPSILRIQQVVRGDSAAYFCASSPGSGSRETQYFGPGTRLLVL.

The chain links TRBV19 to TRBJ2-6; 10 bases match TRBD1. Germline trimming cut 3 bases from V and 5 bases from J; bases unmatched to any gene: 13. CDR1 and CDR2 from the germline V gene are LNHDA and SQIVND (reference sequence). CDR3 size: 19 residues. In DNA, the CDR3 is TGTGCCAGTAGTATCCGGCGGGACAGGGGAGGGAGTAGGGCCAACGTCCTGACTTTC. It yields the protein CASSIRRDRGGSRANVLTF.

This clone was observed a handful of times. The V gene is TRBV19, the J gene TRBJ1-4, with D unresolved. The CDR3 totals 12 residues. Trimming cost V 5 bases and J 7 bases, with 8 bases left between them. In germline, CDR1 is LNHDA, CDR2 SQIVND (reference sequence). The CDR3: CASSRTGEKLFF. CDR3 bases: TGTGCCAGTAGTCGGACTGGTGAAAAACTGTTTTTT.

J is TRBJ2-7 and V is TRBV7-8; 13 bases fit TRBD2. CDR1 SGHVS and CDR2 FQNEAQ come from the germline V gene. Germline trimming cut 5 bases from V and 7 bases from J; bases unmatched to any gene: 8. The CDR3 is 15 amino acids. DNA of the CDR3: TGTGCCAGCAGCCCTCGACTAGCGGGAGGCCGGGAGCAGTACTTC. This gives the protein CASSPRLAGGREQYF.

V is TRBV11-2 and J is TRBJ1-1; tentatively, D is TRBD1 (6 bases). The CDR3 totals 16 residues. V was cut by 0 bases and J by 4 bases, with 15 bases left in between. Germline CDR1 reads SGHAT; CDR2 reads FQNNGV. The CDR3 loop reads CASSLDRVRGFTEAFF. The CDR3 DNA sequence: TGTGCCAGCAGCTTAGATCGAGTCAGGGGCTTCACTGAAGCTTTCTTT.

The chain couples TRBV27 to TRBJ2-1; D unclear. Trimming cost V 5 bases and J 3 bases, with 11 bases left between them. The CDR3 totals 14 residues. CDR1 is MNHEY and CDR2 is SMNVEV in the germline V gene (reference sequence). The CDR3 spells CASSPHNIYNEQFF. The CDR3 DNA reads TGTGCCAGCAGTCCCCATAATATCTACAATGAGCAGTTCTTC.

The CDR3 loop is CASSFSWGGQETQYF. The CDR3 nucleotides are TGTGCCAGCAGCTTTAGTTGGGGGGGACAAGAGACCCAGTACTTC. This chain joins TRBV7-6 and TRBJ2-5, with 7 bases lining up with TRBD2. The V segment lost 3 bases and the J segment 2 bases; nucleotides outside the gene matches: 6. Per germline, CDR1 SGHVS and CDR2 FNYEAQ. The CDR3 sequence is 15 residues long.

This clone turned up a few times. V usage is TRBV29-1 and J usage is TRBJ2-3; unclear D gene. Trimming cost V 4 bases and J 1 base, with 12 bases left between them. The length of the CDR3 is 14 residues. Germline CDR1 and CDR2: SQVTM and ANQGSEA. CDR3 protein: CSVGSNRGTDTQYF. The CDR3 coding sequence is TGCAGCGTTGGCTCAAATCGCGGCACAGATACGCAGTATTTT.

This clone was seen only a few times. The chain is built from TRBV9 and TRBJ2-1; D is unresolved. Trimming stripped 4 bases from V and 8 bases from J, with 25 bases between. Germline V CDR1 and CDR2: SGDLS, YYNGEE. The CDR3 has 17 amino acids. CDR3 sequence (DNA): TGTGCCAGCAGCAAAATAGACCCTCCGGGTTACTTCGATGAGCAGTTCTTC. This gives the protein CASSKIDPPGYFDEQFF.

This clone showed up just once. The rearrangement uses TRBV7-8 and TRBJ2-5, with 10 bases lining up with TRBD1. Germline V gene data show CDR1 as SGHVS and CDR2 as FQNEAQ. With V trimmed by 5 bases and J by 5 bases, 2 bases remained unmatched. There are 13 residues in the CDR3. This chain's CDR3 is CASSRDRGETQYF. CDR3 nucleotides: TGTGCCAGCAGCAGGGACAGGGGTGAGACCCAGTACTTC.

The V and J genes are TRBV4-3 and TRBJ1-5; D unclear. Germline CDR1 is LGHNA and CDR2 is YSLEER. The CDR3 spans 13 residues. Trimming took off 0 bases at V and 13 bases at J, with 13 bases between the two ends. Written as DNA, the CDR3 is TGCGCCAGCAGCCAAGATCCCCTCAGACCGCAGCATTTT. This encodes CASSQDPLRPQHF.

This clone was seen once. DNA for the CDR3: TGTGCCAGTAGCCTACTAGCGGGAGGGCCCGGAAATGAGCAGTTCTTC. This translates into CASSLLAGGPGNEQFF. The rearrangement uses TRBV19 and TRBJ2-1; 13 bases map to TRBD2. The V gene end was trimmed by 6 bases and the J gene end by 7 bases; junction bases not matched to a gene: 9. The CDR3 has 16 amino acids. Germline-derived CDR1 and CDR2 are LNHDA and SQIVND (reference sequence). Supplemented by reference TRBV19 and TRBJ2-1, the full variable domain reads DGGITQSPKYLFRKEGQNVTLSCEQNLNHDAMYWYRQDPGQGLRLIYYSQIVNDFQKGDIAEGYSVSREKKESFPLTVTSAQKNPTAFYLCASSLLAGGPGNEQFFGPGTRLTVL.

The rearrangement uses TRBV30 and TRBJ2-2, with no clear D. The CDR3 is made up of 12 amino acids. Germline CDR1 and CDR2: GTSNPN and SVGIG (reference sequence). The germline V and J ends were trimmed by 3 bases and 7 bases, with 9 bases remaining between them. The DNA of the CDR3 is TGTGCCTGGAGAGGATGGGACGGGGAGCTGTTTTTT. This encodes CAWRGWDGELFF.

This clone was counted between two and nine times. The chain employs TRBV28 and TRBJ1-5, with D possibly being TRBD1 (6 bases). The germline V and J ends were trimmed by 5 bases and 0 bases, with 11 bases remaining between them. CDR1 and CDR2 from the germline V gene are MDHEN and SYDVKM. This CDR3 contains 15 residues. CDR3 region: CASSQQGVSNQPQHF. In DNA form, the CDR3 reads TGTGCCAGCAGTCAACAGGGAGTTAGCAATCAGCCCCAGCATTTT.

This chain uses TRBV29-1 with TRBJ2-5; 7 bases map to TRBD1. CDR3 length: 14 residues. Germline loops: CDR1 SQVTM, CDR2 ANQGSEA. After removal of 0 bases from V and 7 bases from J, the junction contained 8 bases not matched to a gene. The CDR3 protein is CSVEDNLQGWTQYF. CDR3 nucleotides: TGCAGCGTTGAAGACAACCTACAGGGGTGGACCCAGTACTTC.

The genes are TRBV7-9 and TRBJ2-3; 8 bases line up with TRBD1. CDR1 SEHNR and CDR2 FQNEAQ come from the germline V gene (reference sequence). CDR3 length equals 14 residues. V gave up 5 bases and J gave up 2 bases; unmatched junction bases: 3. The CDR3, as DNA: TGTGCCAGCAGCCCGGACAGGGACACAGATACGCAGTATTTT. Encoded protein: CASSPDRDTDTQYF.

The chain links TRBV9 to TRBJ1-1; D ambiguous. Germline V gene lookup returns CDR1 SGDLS and CDR2 YYNGEE. V was trimmed by 0 bases and J by 3 bases, leaving 12 bases between them. The CDR3 length is 15 residues. This chain's CDR3 is CASSVGWGVDTEAFF. CDR3 sequence (DNA): TGTGCCAGCAGCGTAGGGTGGGGTGTGGACACTGAAGCTTTCTTT.

The chain couples TRBV6-4 to TRBJ2-3, with 13 nucleotides matching TRBD2. V trimming: 4 bases; J trimming: 9 bases; junction bases outside the gene matches: 7. Germline values: CDR1 MRHNA, CDR2 SNTAGT. The CDR3 covers 15 residues. The CDR3 here is CASSVSGLAGDTQYF. CDR3 nucleotide sequence: TGTGCCAGCAGTGTCTCTGGACTAGCGGGAGACACGCAGTATTTT.

This chain connects TRBV5-4 to TRBJ2-7; TRBD2 matches at 9 bases. J was trimmed by 2 bases and V by 4 bases; bases with no gene match: 13. Germline assignment: CDR1 SGHNT and CDR2 YYREEE (reference sequence). The CDR3 is 17 amino acids. This CDR3 reads CASSPKGREGATYEQYF. CDR3 DNA sequence: TGTGCCAGCAGCCCTAAAGGGCGGGAGGGCGCAACCTACGAGCAGTACTTC.

The rearrangement joins TRBV12-5 to TRBJ2-2; D is uncertain. CDR1 LGHNT and CDR2 FRNRAP come from the germline V gene. V was cut by 3 bases and J by 1 base, with 15 bases left in between. This CDR3 contains 17 residues. The CDR3 nucleotides read TGTGCTAGTGGTTTTATCCCTAGGACGGAGAACACCGGGGAGCTGTTTTTT. This sequence encodes CASGFIPRTENTGELFF.

The V and J genes are TRBV28 and TRBJ2-7; 9 bases are shared with TRBD1. CDR1 is MDHEN, CDR2 SYDVKM, per germline. V lost 3 bases to trimming and J lost 1 base; unmatched junction nucleotides: 4. The CDR3 has 15 residues. CDR3 sequence (DNA): TGTGCCAGCAGTTTTTCCGGGACAGGGTCCTACGAGCAGTACTTC. It translates to CASSFSGTGSYEQYF.

The CDR3 coding sequence is TGTGCCAGCAGCAGGGAGCGGGGCTACAATGAGCAGTTCTTC. Encoded protein: CASSRERGYNEQFF. The chain carries TRBV2 and TRBJ2-1, with 7 bases aligning to TRBD2. CDR1 and CDR2 from the germline V gene are SNHLY and FYNNEI. The J segment lost 3 bases and the V segment lost 6 bases, leaving 5 bases of the junction unmatched. This CDR3 is built from 14 residues.

This chain uses TRBV19 with TRBJ2-7; TRBD2 agrees at 10 bases. The CDR3 has 14 amino acids. V dropped 10 bases and J dropped 3; count of bases not matched to a gene: 9. Germline loops: CDR1 LNHDA, CDR2 SQIVND (reference sequence). As DNA, the CDR3 is TGTGCCACTACAATTAGCGGGGGGAGCTACGAGCAGTACTTC. It specifies CATTISGGSYEQYF.

The chain employs TRBV2 and TRBJ2-2; D remains ambiguous. The CDR3 is made up of 16 amino acids. The germline CDR1 and CDR2 sequences are SNHLY and FYNNEI. Trimming took off 0 bases at V and 13 bases at J, with 21 bases between the two ends. Here the CDR3 DNA reads TGTGCCAGCAGTGAAGCCCGGCCACCCGCTACGAAGGGGCTGTTTTTT. It specifies CASSEARPPATKGLFF.